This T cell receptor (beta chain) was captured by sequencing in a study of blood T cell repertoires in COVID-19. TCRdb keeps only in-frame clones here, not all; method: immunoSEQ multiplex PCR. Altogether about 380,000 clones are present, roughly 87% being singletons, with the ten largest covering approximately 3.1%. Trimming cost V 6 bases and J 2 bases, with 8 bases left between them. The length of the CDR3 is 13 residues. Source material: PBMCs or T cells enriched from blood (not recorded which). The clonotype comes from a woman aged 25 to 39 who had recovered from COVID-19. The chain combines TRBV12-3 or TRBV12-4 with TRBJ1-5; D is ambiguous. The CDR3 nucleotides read TGTGCCAGCAGCGCGGTGGGCAATCAGCCCCAGCATTTT. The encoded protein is CASSAVGNQPQHF.